This T cell receptor (beta chain) was captured in a study of cytotoxic CD8 clonotypes in ibrutinib-treated CLL. General study points: Public clonotypes, an uncommon group, contracted or remained stable on treatment.

This table comes from immunoSEQ multiplex PCR, and its TCRdb copy is limited to in-frame clones, with some not included. Of more than 35,000 clones listed, roughly two thirds are singletons. This clone came up a few times. Its antigen is unknown. This specimen consisted of PBMCs, obtained at disease progression, from a patient treated with ibrutinib. This TCR derives from a human donor with chronic lymphocytic leukemia.

The CDR3 protein is CASSMRDLGGYTF. The DNA for the CDR3 is TGCGCCAGCAGCATGCGGGACTTGGGTGGCTACACCTTC. The V gene is TRBV5-1, the J gene TRBJ1-2; weak D call: TRBD1 (5 bases). The germline CDR1 and CDR2 sequences are SGHRS and YFSETQ. The CDR3 extends over 13 amino acids. The germline V and J ends were trimmed by 4 bases and 7 bases, with 14 bases remaining between them.